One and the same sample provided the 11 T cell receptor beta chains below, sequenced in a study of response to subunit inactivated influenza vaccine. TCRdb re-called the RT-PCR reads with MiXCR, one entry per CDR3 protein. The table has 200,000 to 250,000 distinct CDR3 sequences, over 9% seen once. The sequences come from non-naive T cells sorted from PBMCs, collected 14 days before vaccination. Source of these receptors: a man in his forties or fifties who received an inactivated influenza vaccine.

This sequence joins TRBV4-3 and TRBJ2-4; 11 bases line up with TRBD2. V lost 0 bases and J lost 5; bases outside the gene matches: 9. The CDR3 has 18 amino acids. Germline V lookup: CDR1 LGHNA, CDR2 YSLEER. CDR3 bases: TGCGCCAGCAGCCAAGACCGAGGGACTAGCGGAAGAGAAAACATTCAGTACTTC. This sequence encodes CASSQDRGTSGRENIQYF.

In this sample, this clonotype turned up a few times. The CDR3 spells CASSQDQQGIYEQYF. CDR3 sequence (DNA): TGTGCCAGCAGCCAAGACCAACAGGGGATATACGAGCAGTACTTC. The chain couples TRBV4-2 to TRBJ2-7, with 7 bases lining up with TRBD1. The CDR3 has 15 residues. V lost 0 bases, J lost 4 bases, and 6 bases stayed unmatched. Germline lookup yields CDR1 LGHNA and CDR2 YNFKEQ.

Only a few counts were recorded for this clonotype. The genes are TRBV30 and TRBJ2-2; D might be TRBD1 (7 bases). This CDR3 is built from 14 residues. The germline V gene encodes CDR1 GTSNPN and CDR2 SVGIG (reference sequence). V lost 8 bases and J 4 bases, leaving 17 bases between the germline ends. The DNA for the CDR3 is TGTGCCAGGGTGGAGGGGGCGAGCACCGGGGAGCTGTTTTTT. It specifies CARVEGASTGELFF.

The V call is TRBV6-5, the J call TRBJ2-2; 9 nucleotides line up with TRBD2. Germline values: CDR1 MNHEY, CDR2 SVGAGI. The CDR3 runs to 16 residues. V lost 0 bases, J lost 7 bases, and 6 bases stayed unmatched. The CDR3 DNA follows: TGTGCCAGCAGTTACTCGCCGGCGGGAGGGTTCGGGGAGCTGTTTTTT. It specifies CASSYSPAGGFGELFF.

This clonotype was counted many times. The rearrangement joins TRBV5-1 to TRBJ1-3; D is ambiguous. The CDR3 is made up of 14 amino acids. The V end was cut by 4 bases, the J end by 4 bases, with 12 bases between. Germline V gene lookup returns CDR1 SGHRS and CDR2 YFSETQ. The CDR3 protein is CASSIGLDGNTIYF. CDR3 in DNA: TGCGCCAGCAGCATCGGGCTTGACGGAAACACCATATATTTT.

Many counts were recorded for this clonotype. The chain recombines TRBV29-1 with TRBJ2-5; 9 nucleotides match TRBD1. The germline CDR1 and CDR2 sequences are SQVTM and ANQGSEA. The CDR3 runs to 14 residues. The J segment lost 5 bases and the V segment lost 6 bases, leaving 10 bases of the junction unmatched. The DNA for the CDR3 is TGCAGCGTCGCGGGACAGGGTCCGGGGGAGACCCAGTACTTC. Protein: CSVAGQGPGETQYF.

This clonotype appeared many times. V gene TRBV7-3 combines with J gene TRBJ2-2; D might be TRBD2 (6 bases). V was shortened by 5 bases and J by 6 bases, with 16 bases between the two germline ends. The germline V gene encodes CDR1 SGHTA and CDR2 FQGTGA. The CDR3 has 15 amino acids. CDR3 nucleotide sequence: TGTGCCAGCAGCCGGGACTCCTTAGGGCCCGGGGAGCTGTTTTTT. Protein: CASSRDSLGPGELFF.

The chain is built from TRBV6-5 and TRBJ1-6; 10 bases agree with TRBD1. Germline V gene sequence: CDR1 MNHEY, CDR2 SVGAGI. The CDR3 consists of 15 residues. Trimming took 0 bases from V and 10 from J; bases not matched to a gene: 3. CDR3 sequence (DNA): TGTGCCAGCAGTTACTCCGGACAGGGGGAATCACCCCTCCACTTT. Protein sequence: CASSYSGQGESPLHF.

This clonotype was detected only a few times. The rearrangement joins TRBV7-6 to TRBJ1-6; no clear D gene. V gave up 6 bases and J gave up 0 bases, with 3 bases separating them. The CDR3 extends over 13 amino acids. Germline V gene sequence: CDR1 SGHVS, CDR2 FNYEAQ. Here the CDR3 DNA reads TGTGCCAGCAGAAACTCCTATAATTCACCCCTCCACTTT. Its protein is CASRNSYNSPLHF.

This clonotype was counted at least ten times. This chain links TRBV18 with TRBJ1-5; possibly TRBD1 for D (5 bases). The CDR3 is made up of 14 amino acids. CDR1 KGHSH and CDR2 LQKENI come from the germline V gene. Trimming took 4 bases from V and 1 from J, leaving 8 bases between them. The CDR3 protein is CASSLKGSNQPQHF. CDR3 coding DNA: TGTGCCAGCTCACTCAAGGGGAGCAATCAGCCCCAGCATTTT.

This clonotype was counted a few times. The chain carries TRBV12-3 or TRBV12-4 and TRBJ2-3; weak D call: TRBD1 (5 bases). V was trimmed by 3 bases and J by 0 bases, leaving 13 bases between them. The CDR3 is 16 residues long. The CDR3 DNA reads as TGTGCCAGCAGTTTGGGGATACAGGTTAGCACAGATACGCAGTATTTT. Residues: CASSLGIQVSTDTQYF.